There are many counts of the clone carrying this T cell receptor (beta chain). The antigen is unknown. With 4 bases clipped from V and 5 bases from J, the junction kept 3 bases outside the gene matches. Germline values: CDR1 SGHTA, CDR2 FQGNSA. CDR3 size: 14 residues. The data are from a study of shared clonotypes between healthy human individuals. Study-wide findings and caveats: Few donors restricted represented genetic and exposure-history diversity.

Assay used: immunoSEQ multiplex PCR; TCRdb lists only in-frame clones, some missing. Of more than 850,000 clones listed, approximately 78% are singletons. The chain joins TRBV7-2 to TRBJ1-1; 11 nucleotides match TRBD1. This receptor was taken from a man aged 18-30 years in good health. Some clones in this sample may be carry-over from other donors' samples. The sequencing input was memory CD4+ T cells from PBMCs. Subset described: CD45RA-negative fraction. CDR3 nucleotides: TGTGCCAGCAGCTGGGACAGGGGGTCGACTGAAGCTTTCTTT. Translated, it gives CASSWDRGSTEAFF.